The next 29 T cell receptor beta chains were all read from a single sample in a study of cytomegalovirus exposure and HLA in healthy donors. The PCR was carried out with 60 Vbeta primers and 13 Jbeta primers. Generated by immunoSEQ multiplex PCR, the TCRdb table keeps only in-frame clones and is missing some. The sample contains under 150,000 clones, 75% to 80% of which appear only once. The sample consisted of PBMCs. The receptor set was obtained from a man in his late teens or twenties in good health and CMV-seronegative.

The rearrangement uses TRBV10-3 and TRBJ2-7; 11 bases fit TRBD2. The CDR3 spans 14 residues. The germline V gene has CDR1 ENHRY and CDR2 SYGVKD. J was trimmed by 3 bases and V by 6 bases; bases with no gene match: 4. CDR3 protein: CAISGGTSGYEQYF. CDR3 nucleotide sequence: TGTGCCATCAGCGGCGGGACTAGCGGCTACGAGCAGTACTTC.

This clone occurred once. The CDR3: CASSYAAGTGKYF. For the CDR3, the DNA is TGTGCCAGCAGTTACGCCGCCGGGACAGGGAAATATTTT. This chain joins TRBV6-5 and TRBJ1-3, with 9 bases aligning to TRBD1. The CDR3 runs 13 residues. V shed 2 bases and J 15 bases; nucleotides not matched to a gene: 8. Per germline, CDR1 MNHEY and CDR2 SVGAGI.

The chain is built from TRBV28 and TRBJ2-3; the D gene is possibly TRBD1 (5 bases). Per germline, CDR1 MDHEN and CDR2 SYDVKM. The CDR3 has 11 amino acids. The ends were cut back, 2 bases at V and 14 bases at J, with 11 bases in the middle. CDR3 residues: CASSLGAYGYF. In nucleotides, the CDR3 is TGTGCCAGCAGTTTAGGGGCCTACGGGTATTTT.

This sequence joins TRBV6-1 and TRBJ2-3, with D hard to call. The CDR3 has 14 residues. V was cut by 10 bases and J by 5 bases, with 19 bases left in between. Germline V CDR1 and CDR2: MNHNS, SASEGT. CDR3 region: CATRVGVSGDTQYF. The DNA of the CDR3 is TGTGCCACCCGCGTTGGCGTGTCGGGAGATACGCAGTATTTT.

The chain employs TRBV18 and TRBJ1-5; D is ambiguous. V was shortened by 6 bases and J by 3 bases, with 15 bases between the two germline ends. CDR1 is KGHSH, CDR2 LQKENI, per germline. This CDR3 is built from 15 residues. CDR3 sequence reads: CASSRRGGNNQPQHF. The CDR3 nucleotides are TGTGCCAGCTCTCGGCGTGGAGGAAACAATCAGCCCCAGCATTTT. The full variable domain, rest sourced from reference TRBV18 and TRBJ1-5, is NAGVMQNPRHLVRRRGQEARLRCSPMKGHSHVYWYRQLPEEGLKFMVYLQKENIIDESGMPKERFSAEFPKEGPSILRIQQVVRGDSAAYFCASSRRGGNNQPQHFGDGTRLSIL.

The genes are TRBV7-8 and TRBJ1-5; 9 nucleotides agree with TRBD1. Germline V lookup: CDR1 SGHVS, CDR2 FQNEAQ. The CDR3 sequence is 15 residues long. The V and J ends lost 8 bases and 5 bases, in that order; junction bases with no gene match: 10. The CDR3, as DNA: TGTGCCAGCGACCCACAACAGGGGGCCCATCAGCCCCAGCATTTT. Translated: CASDPQQGAHQPQHF.

The rearrangement links TRBV27 to TRBJ2-1, with 11 nucleotides matching TRBD2. The V gene end was trimmed by 10 bases and the J gene end by 9 bases; junction bases not matched to a gene: 23. The length of the CDR3 is 18 residues. The V gene's germline CDR1 is MNHEY and CDR2 SMNVEV (reference sequence). The CDR3 loop is CATKERTIAGGSFGEQFF. CDR3 in DNA: TGTGCCACCAAAGAAAGAACGATAGCGGGAGGGTCTTTCGGTGAGCAGTTCTTC.

The rearrangement joins TRBV19 to TRBJ1-2, with 9 positions matching TRBD1. The CDR3 covers 17 residues. Germline V CDR1 and CDR2: LNHDA, SQIVND (reference sequence). V gave up 5 bases and J gave up 2 bases; unmatched junction bases: 12. The CDR3 loop reads CASSPRGTGMRNYGYTF. The CDR3 nucleotides read TGTGCCAGTAGTCCCCGGGGGACAGGGATGAGGAACTATGGCTACACCTTC.

The rearrangement links TRBV4-2 to TRBJ2-5; the match to TRBD2 covers 10 bases. Germline-derived CDR1 and CDR2 are LGHNA and YNFKEQ. The V gene end was trimmed by 0 bases and the J gene end by 2 bases; junction bases not matched to a gene: 9. The CDR3 is made up of 18 amino acids. In DNA form, the CDR3 reads TGTGCCAGCAGCCAAGAGTCCGGGGCTAGCGGGGGACAAGAGACCCAGTACTTC. Translating gives CASSQESGASGGQETQYF.

About this clone: The same CDR3 can be traced to other DNA sequences in this sample. The chain recombines TRBV27 with TRBJ1-6; 7 bases fit TRBD1. The V and J ends lost 6 bases and 6 bases, in that order; junction bases with no gene match: 2. Per germline, CDR1 MNHEY and CDR2 SMNVEV (reference sequence). CDR3 length equals 13 residues. This CDR3 is CASRGTVNSPLHF. The CDR3 bases are TGTGCCAGCAGGGGGACAGTTAATTCACCCCTCCACTTT.

The chain couples TRBV25-1 to TRBJ1-2, with D tentatively TRBD1 (6 bases). The CDR3 totals 14 residues. Germline CDR1 MGHDK, CDR2 SYGVNS. V lost 4 bases to trimming and J lost 6 bases, with 15 bases between them. Written as DNA, the CDR3 is TGTGCCAGCAGTGGTAGGGTTGGGGGCGATGGCTACACCTTC. This gives the protein CASSGRVGGDGYTF.

The chain has TRBV7-9 and TRBJ2-3, with 12 bases fitting TRBD2. The J segment lost 2 bases and the V segment lost 6 bases, leaving 9 bases of the junction unmatched. Germline lookup yields CDR1 SEHNR and CDR2 FQNEAQ (reference sequence). The CDR3 totals 17 residues. CDR3 bases: TGTGCCAGCAGGACTAGCGGGAGACACTCAGTCACAGATACGCAGTATTTT. This encodes CASRTSGRHSVTDTQYF. The variable domain in full, completed from reference TRBV7-9 and TRBJ2-3, reads DTGVSQNPRHKITKRGQNVTFRCDPISEHNRLYWYRQTLGQGPEFLTYFQNEAQLEKSRLLSDRFSAERPKGSFSTLEIQRTEQGDSAMYLCASRTSGRHSVTDTQYFGPGTRLTVL.

A note on this clone: One junction end does not reproduce the germline sequence, and a read error may be involved. This sample also contains other DNA sequences that code for the same CDR3. This rearrangement joins TRBV7-2 to TRBJ1-1; the D gene is possibly TRBD1 (5 bases). Germline V gene data show CDR1 as SGHTA and CDR2 as FQGNSA. The CDR3 spans 15 residues. CDR3 protein: CASSLRQGHATEAFF. Here the CDR3 DNA reads TGTGCCAGCAGCTTAAGGCAGGGTCACGCCACTGAAGCTTTCTTC. The complete variable domain, with remaining parts taken from reference TRBV7-2 and TRBJ1-1, reads GAGVSQSPSNKVTEKGKDVELRCDPISGHTALYWYRQSLGQGLEFLIYFQGNSAPDKSGLPSDRFSAERTGGSVSTLTIQRTQQEDSAVYLCASSLRQGHATEAFFGQGTRLTVV.

This chain uses TRBV9 with TRBJ2-7; TRBD1 is a possible D gene (6 bases). Trimming shortened V by 0 bases and J by 2 bases, and 9 bases separated the two germline ends. CDR3 length: 14 amino acids. Germline CDR1 reads SGDLS; CDR2 reads YYNGEE. CDR3 sequence (DNA): TGTGCCAGCAGCGTAGACCAGGGGCCCTACGAGCAGTACTTC. Translation gives CASSVDQGPYEQYF.

The chain joins TRBV5-1 to TRBJ2-7; D ambiguous. The CDR3 contains 13 residues. Trimming left V 0 bases short and J 3 bases short, with 7 bases between. Per germline, CDR1 SGHRS and CDR2 YFSETQ. The CDR3 sequence: CASSLAGFYEQYF. The CDR3 DNA is TGCGCCAGCAGCTTGGCCGGGTTCTACGAGCAGTACTTC.

J is TRBJ2-7 and V is TRBV5-1; TRBD1 might be the D (5 bases). There are 15 residues in the CDR3. Germline values: CDR1 SGHRS, CDR2 YFSETQ. V lost 0 bases, J lost 1 base, and 11 bases lay in between. The CDR3 DNA reads TGCGCCAGCAGCTTGGAAGTGGGGCCTTCCTACGAGCAGTACTTC. Its translation is CASSLEVGPSYEQYF.

The genes are TRBV4-1 and TRBJ2-2; tentative D call: TRBD2 (5 bases). This CDR3 is built from 20 residues. From germline, CDR1 is MGHRA and CDR2 YSYEKL. V was shortened by 0 bases and J by 0 bases, with 20 bases between the two germline ends. CDR3 amino acids: CASSQDYRAGGNTNTGELFF. The CDR3 region has the DNA TGCGCCAGCAGCCAAGATTATCGCGCGGGTGGAAATACGAACACCGGGGAGCTGTTTTTT.

This clone occurred a few times. The chain couples TRBV5-1 to TRBJ1-1; no reliable D call. V was clipped by 2 bases and J by 5 bases, with 10 bases between them. This CDR3 has 13 amino acids. Per germline, CDR1 SGHRS and CDR2 YFSETQ. CDR3 nucleotide sequence: TGCGCCAGCAGCTTCCTCGGTGGTACTGAAGCTTTCTTT. This translates into CASSFLGGTEAFF.

Notes on this clone: The sample contains more than one DNA sequence encoding this CDR3. The chain joins TRBV5-1 to TRBJ2-7; D gene uncertain. CDR3 length: 13 residues. Germline loops: CDR1 SGHRS, CDR2 YFSETQ. The V gene lost 0 bases and the J gene lost 0 bases, with 4 bases spanning the gap. CDR3 coding DNA: TGCGCCAGCAGCTTGGCCGGCTCCTACGAGCAGTACTTC. Translating gives CASSLAGSYEQYF.

The rearrangement uses TRBV6-1 and TRBJ2-7; 7 positions match TRBD2. The CDR3 is 15 residues long. CDR1 and CDR2 from the germline V gene are MNHNS and SASEGT. V was pared by 2 bases and J by 0 bases, with 4 bases of the junction left unmatched. Here the CDR3 DNA reads TGTGCCAGCAGTGAACCGGGCGGGAGCTCCTACGAGCAGTACTTC. As protein: CASSEPGGSSYEQYF.

Only a few counts were recorded for this clone. V usage is TRBV4-1 and J usage is TRBJ1-1; D not resolved. CDR1 is MGHRA, CDR2 YSYEKL, per germline. V lost 1 base and J 8 bases, leaving 11 bases between the germline ends. This CDR3 has 13 residues. CDR3 DNA: TGCGCCAGCAGCCAAGCGATCAGGTACGAAGCTTTCTTT. It codes for CASSQAIRYEAFF.

J is TRBJ2-7 and V is TRBV5-1; weak D call: TRBD2 (6 bases). V was shortened by 7 bases and J by 3 bases, with 17 bases between the two germline ends. This CDR3 region has 14 residues. Germline-derived CDR1 and CDR2 are SGHRS and YFSETQ. CDR3 nucleotide sequence: TGCGCCAGCCGGAGGGGCCCTAACGACTACGAGCAGTACTTC. Translating it yields CASRRGPNDYEQYF.

The chain is built from TRBV5-1 and TRBJ2-1; TRBD2 aligns across 10 bases. The CDR3 loop spans 17 amino acids. Losses at the gene ends were 1 base for V and 6 bases for J; bases not matched to a gene: 10. Germline V CDR1 and CDR2: SGHRS, YFSETQ. CDR3 in amino acids: CASSLTVLAGGSNEQFF. The CDR3 DNA is TGCGCCAGCAGCTTGACGGTTTTAGCGGGAGGATCCAATGAGCAGTTCTTC.

The chain's CDR3 is CAISEGTSGSSQFF. The CDR3 bases are TGTGCCATCAGTGAGGGGACTAGCGGGAGTTCGCAGTTCTTC. The chain couples TRBV10-3 to TRBJ2-1; 14 positions agree with TRBD2. The CDR3 runs to 14 residues. The germline V gene encodes CDR1 ENHRY and CDR2 SYGVKD. The junction had 3 bases not matched to a gene; V was cut back by 2 bases and J by 12 bases.

This clone was recorded only once. The chain carries TRBV30 and TRBJ1-6; D is possibly TRBD1 (6 bases). Trimming cost V 2 bases and J 9 bases, with 11 bases left between them. The CDR3 sequence is 13 residues long. The V gene's germline CDR1 is GTSNPN and CDR2 SVGIG (reference sequence). The DNA of the CDR3 is TGTGCCTGGAGTAGGGGGACCGTTTCACCCCTCCACTTT. Protein product: CAWSRGTVSPLHF.

The chain combines TRBV7-8 with TRBJ2-7; TRBD1 agrees at 7 bases. CDR1 and CDR2 (germline): SGHVS, FQNEAQ. The CDR3 has 15 amino acids. V lost 3 bases and J lost 6; bases outside the gene matches: 11. The CDR3 DNA is TGTGCCAGCAGCTTGGACCGGGACAGTCGTAGCGAGCAGTACTTC. It yields the protein CASSLDRDSRSEQYF.

This clone was counted a few times. This chain connects TRBV27 to TRBJ2-4, with D uncertain. CDR3 length: 13 residues. CDR1 and CDR2 (germline): MNHEY, SMNVEV (reference sequence). V shed 4 bases and J shed 8 bases, with 12 bases lying between them. In nucleotides, the CDR3 is TGTGCCAGCAGTTCCTTGATTACGGACATTCAGTACTTC. Protein sequence: CASSSLITDIQYF.

CDR3 loop: CASSLGFAEQYF. The CDR3 DNA reads as TGTGCCAGCAGCTTGGGGTTCGCGGAGCAGTACTTC. The V call is TRBV5-8, the J call TRBJ2-7; D gene uncertain. The CDR3 loop spans 12 amino acids. V was trimmed by 0 bases and J by 7 bases, leaving 8 bases between them. CDR1 is SGHTS and CDR2 is YDEGEE in the germline V gene.

A note on this clone: Its ends do not fully match the called genes, so a read error is possible. The chain carries TRBV11-1 and TRBJ2-7; D is possibly TRBD1 (6 bases). The CDR3 runs 15 residues. Germline V gives CDR1 SGHAT, CDR2 FQDESV (reference sequence). CDR3 protein: CVSSPRGRVRYEQYF. DNA of the CDR3: TGTGTCAGCAGCCCCAGGGGCAGGGTGAGATACGAGCAGTACTTC.